These 30 T cell receptor beta chains came from one sample sequenced in a study of cytomegalovirus exposure and HLA in healthy donors. 13 Jbeta primers and 60 Vbeta primers were used for the PCR. Repertoires were generated with immunoSEQ multiplex PCR, while TCRdb's copy carries only in-frame clones and drops some. The sample holds 150,000 to 200,000 clones, around 77% seen once. The sequenced sample was PBMCs. The receptors originated from a man aged 30 to 39 in good health and CMV-seronegative.

The chain couples TRBV2 to TRBJ1-3, with TRBD1 matching over 9 bases. V was pared by 4 bases and J by 2 bases, with 6 bases of the junction left unmatched. CDR3 length: 16 amino acids. CDR1 is SNHLY and CDR2 is FYNNEI in the germline V gene. The CDR3 sequence is CASSGDRELAGNTIYF. The CDR3 DNA is TGTGCCAGCAGTGGGGACAGGGAGCTTGCTGGAAACACCATATATTTT.

This chain joins TRBV5-5 and TRBJ1-2; 9 bases match TRBD1. The CDR3 is 13 amino acids. Germline V gene data show CDR1 as SGHKS and CDR2 as YYEKEE (reference sequence). The junction had 8 bases not matched to a gene; V was cut back by 6 bases and J by 8 bases. The CDR3, as DNA: TGTGCCAGCAACCACGGACAGGGGTTCGGCTACACCTTC. Translation gives CASNHGQGFGYTF. Filled out from reference TRBV5-5 and TRBJ1-2, the complete variable domain reads DAGVTQSPTHLIKTRGQQVTLRCSPISGHKSVSWYQQVLGQGPQFIFQYYEKEERGRGNFPDRFSARQFPNYSSELNVNALLLGDSALYLCASNHGQGFGYTFGSGTRLTVV.

V and J are TRBV27 and TRBJ2-1, with a tentative D call TRBD2 (5 bases). From germline, CDR1 is MNHEY and CDR2 SMNVEV (reference sequence). The CDR3 consists of 13 residues. V was pared by 3 bases and J by 8 bases, with 11 bases between. CDR3 in amino acids: CASSFLLGDEQFF. CDR3 DNA sequence: TGTGCCAGCAGTTTCCTACTAGGCGATGAGCAGTTCTTC.

This chain connects TRBV9 to TRBJ2-2; a weak D match, TRBD1 (6 bases). This CDR3 has 15 amino acids. Trimming pared 5 bases from V and 0 bases from J, leaving 11 bases between. The germline V gene has CDR1 SGDLS and CDR2 YYNGEE. This CDR3 reads CASSWDTSNTGELFF. The CDR3 DNA sequence: TGTGCCAGCAGTTGGGACACCTCGAACACCGGGGAGCTGTTTTTT.

CDR3 sequence: CASEGPGSYNEQFF. In DNA, the CDR3 is TGTGCCAGCGAGGGCCCGGGCTCCTACAATGAGCAGTTCTTC. The V and J genes are TRBV6-1 and TRBJ2-1; the D gene is possibly TRBD2 (5 bases). This CDR3 comprises 14 residues. The ends were cut back, 8 bases at V and 0 bases at J, with 11 bases in the middle. From germline, CDR1 is MNHNS and CDR2 SASEGT.

The gene calls are TRBV10-3 and TRBJ1-1; 9 bases match TRBD1. Germline loops: CDR1 ENHRY, CDR2 SYGVKD. V gave up 6 bases and J gave up 1 base; unmatched junction bases: 6. This CDR3 region has 15 residues. The DNA for the CDR3 is TGTGCCATCAGAAGGACAGGGGCTGAGAACACTGAAGCTTTCTTT. Translated, it gives CAIRRTGAENTEAFF.

V gene TRBV6-1 combines with J gene TRBJ1-1, with TRBD1 matching over 7 bases. The germline V gene has CDR1 MNHNS and CDR2 SASEGT. CDR3 size: 13 residues. V gave up 8 bases and J gave up 0 bases; unmatched junction bases: 3. CDR3 nucleotides: TGTGCCAGCCAGACAGGGTTGAACACTGAAGCTTTCTTT. Residues: CASQTGLNTEAFF.

The CDR3, as DNA: TGTGCCAGCAGCAACAGCGGGGGTTACGAGCAGTACTTC. Protein: CASSNSGGYEQYF. The chain combines TRBV11-2 with TRBJ2-7, with 8 positions matching TRBD2. Trimming cost V 5 bases and J 4 bases; bases outside gene matches: 4. Germline loops: CDR1 SGHAT, CDR2 FQNNGV. This CDR3 is built from 13 residues.

This sequence joins TRBV7-9 and TRBJ1-4; weak D call: TRBD1 (6 bases). Germline V gives CDR1 SEHNR, CDR2 FQNEAQ (reference sequence). The CDR3 runs 14 residues. V shed 7 bases and J shed 6 bases, with 15 bases lying between them. CDR3 sequence reads: CASKQGNLDEKLFF. CDR3 DNA sequence: TGTGCCAGCAAACAGGGTAACTTAGATGAAAAACTGTTTTTT. Supplemented by reference TRBV7-9 and TRBJ1-4, the full variable domain reads DTGVSQNPRHKITKRGQNVTFRCDPISEHNRLYWYRQTLGQGPEFLTYFQNEAQLEKSRLLSDRFSAERPKGSFSTLEIQRTEQGDSAMYLCASKQGNLDEKLFFGSGTQLSVL.

This clone was recorded a few times. The J gene is TRBJ2-5, the V gene TRBV14; 8 bases map to TRBD1. Looked up from germline, CDR1 is SGHDN and CDR2 is FVKESK. V lost 0 bases, J lost 1 base, and 4 bases stayed unmatched. The CDR3 runs to 16 residues. The CDR3 loop is CASSQERTGPQETQYF. The CDR3 region has the DNA TGTGCCAGCAGCCAAGAACGGACAGGGCCCCAAGAGACCCAGTACTTC. Together with reference TRBV14 and TRBJ2-5, the CDR3 gives the full variable domain: EAGVTQFPSHSVIEKGQTVTLRCDPISGHDNLYWYRRVMGKEIKFLLHFVKESKQDESGMPNNRFLAERTGGTYSTLKVQPAELEDSGVYFCASSQERTGPQETQYFGPGTRLLVL.

The chain employs TRBV27 and TRBJ2-2, with 8 bases that match TRBD1. CDR3 length: 18 amino acids. Losses at the gene ends were 5 bases for V and 2 bases for J; bases not matched to a gene: 13. Germline CDR1 MNHEY, CDR2 SMNVEV (reference sequence). This CDR3 reads CASSPTKTGVGNTGELFF. The CDR3 DNA reads as TGTGCCAGCAGTCCAACCAAGACAGGGGTTGGCAACACCGGGGAGCTGTTTTTT.

This sequence joins TRBV28 and TRBJ2-1; 16 nucleotides line up with TRBD2. This CDR3 has 17 amino acids. Germline loops: CDR1 MDHEN, CDR2 SYDVKM. Trimming at V came to 2 bases and at J to 7 bases, leaving 5 bases not matched to a gene. CDR3 DNA: TGTGCCAGCAGTTTACCAGGGACTAGCGGGAGGGGGAATGAGCAGTTCTTC. Residues: CASSLPGTSGRGNEQFF.

This clone was counted a few times. This chain joins TRBV29-1 and TRBJ2-3; a possible D gene is TRBD1 (6 bases). Germline loops: CDR1 SQVTM, CDR2 ANQGSEA. V shed 3 bases and J shed 2 bases, with 9 bases lying between them. The CDR3 is made up of 13 amino acids. The CDR3 region is CSVDTGSTDTQYF. The CDR3 nucleotides read TGCAGCGTTGACACAGGGTCCACAGATACGCAGTATTTT.

This chain links TRBV19 with TRBJ1-1; 9 nucleotides agree with TRBD1. The CDR3 runs 15 residues. Trimming removed 5 bases from V and 4 bases from J; junction bases left unmatched: 8. CDR1 LNHDA and CDR2 SQIVND come from the germline V gene (reference sequence). The chain's CDR3 is CASSPWTGEVTEAFF. The DNA of the CDR3 is TGTGCCAGTAGTCCCTGGACAGGGGAGGTCACTGAAGCTTTCTTT.

This clone occurred a few times. The genes are TRBV6-1 and TRBJ2-5; 7 bases fit TRBD2. The trim removed 0 bases at V and 5 bases at J, leaving 9 bases unmatched. CDR1 MNHNS and CDR2 SASEGT come from the germline V gene. CDR3 length equals 16 residues. The CDR3 region is CASSEARGRARETQYF. In DNA form, the CDR3 reads TGTGCCAGCAGTGAAGCCCGAGGGAGGGCGCGGGAGACCCAGTACTTC.

The chain is built from TRBV28 and TRBJ2-7; 9 bases line up with TRBD2. Unmatched junction bases numbered 14, after V lost 7 bases and J lost 1 base. In germline, CDR1 is MDHEN, CDR2 SYDVKM. The CDR3 runs 17 residues. CDR3: CASNEDGLASTSYEQYF. CDR3 DNA: TGTGCCAGCAACGAGGATGGACTAGCGAGTACATCCTACGAGCAGTACTTC. Drawing the rest from reference TRBV28 and TRBJ2-7, the complete variable domain is DVKVTQSSRYLVKRTGEKVFLECVQDMDHENMFWYRQDPGLGLRLIYFSYDVKMKEKGDIPEGYSVSREKKERFSLILESASTNQTSMYLCASNEDGLASTSYEQYFGPGTRLTVT.

The V gene is TRBV28, the J gene TRBJ2-1, with TRBD1 matching over 7 bases. The CDR3 length is 15 residues. V lost 8 bases to trimming and J lost 6 bases; unmatched junction nucleotides: 13. Looked up from germline, CDR1 is MDHEN and CDR2 is SYDVKM. CDR3 DNA: TGTGCCAGCGAACCCTTGGACAGGCCCAGCAATGAGCAGTTCTTC. Translated, it gives CASEPLDRPSNEQFF.

The J gene is TRBJ2-7, the V gene TRBV7-3; 10 bases are a match to TRBD2. V lost 5 bases and J lost 3; bases outside the gene matches: 7. The CDR3 spans 15 residues. In germline, CDR1 is SGHTA, CDR2 FQGTGA. Written as DNA, the CDR3 is TGTGCCAGCAGCCAAATAGGGACTAGCGTCTACGAGCAGTACTTC. Translated: CASSQIGTSVYEQYF.

In its sample, this clone was seen once. The chain has TRBV18 and TRBJ2-7; TRBD1 agrees at 9 bases. V trimming: 2 bases; J trimming: 4 bases; junction bases outside the gene matches: 6. CDR1 and CDR2 from the germline V gene are KGHSH and LQKENI. This CDR3 has 15 amino acids. Here the CDR3 reads CASSPSPGQGYEQYF. Here the CDR3 DNA reads TGTGCCAGCTCACCATCACCGGGACAGGGTTACGAGCAGTACTTC.

There are a few counts of this clone. The chain couples TRBV6-5 to TRBJ1-2, with D perhaps TRBD1 (6 bases). Per germline, CDR1 MNHEY and CDR2 SVGAGI. The CDR3 contains 15 residues. V was pared by 0 bases and J by 6 bases, with 14 bases between. The CDR3 loop is CASSYSTGGNDGYTF. The CDR3 DNA is TGTGCCAGCAGTTACTCGACGGGGGGCAACGATGGCTACACCTTC.

This chain links TRBV19 with TRBJ2-2; D is uncertain. The CDR3 consists of 15 residues. The germline V gene has CDR1 LNHDA and CDR2 SQIVND (reference sequence). V was cut by 3 bases and J by 5 bases, with 13 bases left in between. CDR3 nucleotides: TGTGCCAGTAGTATTGTGACCTCCGGGACCGGGGAGCTGTTTTTT. Protein: CASSIVTSGTGELFF.

The genes are TRBV6-1 and TRBJ2-7; TRBD1 aligns across 7 bases. V shed 8 bases, J shed 2 bases, and the junction held 9 bases outside the gene matches. This CDR3 comprises 14 residues. Germline CDR1 MNHNS, CDR2 SASEGT. CDR3 residues: CASYYRGNTYEQYF. The CDR3 DNA follows: TGTGCCAGCTATTACAGGGGTAATACCTACGAGCAGTACTTC.

The chain recombines TRBV11-2 with TRBJ1-2; no reliable D call. V lost 6 bases, J lost 2 bases, and 13 bases lay in between. Per germline, CDR1 SGHAT and CDR2 FQNNGV. CDR3 size: 14 residues. CDR3 in amino acids: CASRRAGKNYGYTF. CDR3 nucleotides: TGTGCCAGCAGACGAGCAGGCAAAAACTATGGCTACACCTTC.

This clone showed up just a few times. V usage is TRBV9 and J usage is TRBJ1-1, with a tentative D call TRBD1 (5 bases). The V end was cut by 0 bases, the J end by 3 bases, with 12 bases between. This CDR3 comprises 15 residues. The germline V gene has CDR1 SGDLS and CDR2 YYNGEE. The chain's CDR3 is CASSVGGGVDTEAFF. In DNA form, the CDR3 reads TGTGCCAGCAGCGTAGGGGGAGGGGTAGACACTGAAGCTTTCTTT.

The rearrangement uses TRBV5-4 and TRBJ2-3, with 8 bases that match TRBD2. Losses at the gene ends were 2 bases for V and 8 bases for J; bases not matched to a gene: 10. Per the germline V gene, CDR1 is SGHNT and CDR2 is YYREEE (reference sequence). The CDR3 is 15 residues long. In DNA form, the CDR3 reads TGTGCCAGCAGCTTATCGGGGGGGAGTAGGGTTACGCAGTATTTT. Translated, it gives CASSLSGGSRVTQYF.

The chain carries TRBV27 and TRBJ1-6; 7 nucleotides match TRBD1. J gave up 10 bases and V 4 bases, and 4 bases lay outside the gene matches. In germline, CDR1 is MNHEY, CDR2 SMNVEV (reference sequence). This CDR3 contains 13 residues. CDR3 sequence (DNA): TGTGCCAGCAGTTGGGACAGAGGGTCACCCCTCCACTTT. Translation: CASSWDRGSPLHF.

V gene TRBV25-1 combines with J gene TRBJ2-3; TRBD2 matches 8 bases. This CDR3 has 16 amino acids. Losses at the gene ends were 2 bases for V and 6 bases for J; bases not matched to a gene: 10. The germline V gene encodes CDR1 MGHDK and CDR2 SYGVNS. This CDR3 is CASSEGGAGEGDTQYF. CDR3 nucleotide sequence: TGTGCCAGCAGTGAAGGGGGAGCGGGAGAGGGGGATACGCAGTATTTT.

The chain is built from TRBV9 and TRBJ2-4, with a possible D match to TRBD2 (6 bases). There are 16 residues in the CDR3. Looked up from germline, CDR1 is SGDLS and CDR2 is YYNGEE. Trimming left V 3 bases short and J 1 base short, with 14 bases between. DNA for the CDR3: TGTGCCAGCAGCGGAGGGCCGGGAGTGGCCAAAAACATTCAGTACTTC. Amino acid sequence: CASSGGPGVAKNIQYF.

The chain has TRBV30 and TRBJ2-3, with D perhaps matching TRBD1 (6 bases). The CDR3 contains 15 residues. The germline V and J ends were trimmed by 5 bases and 0 bases, with 15 bases remaining between them. Germline CDR1 is GTSNPN and CDR2 is SVGIG (reference sequence). In DNA form, the CDR3 reads TGTGCCTGGGGACCAGGGACACTTAGCACAGATACGCAGTATTTT. Translated, it gives CAWGPGTLSTDTQYF.

This clone has a single count. The rearrangement uses TRBV27 and TRBJ1-5, with D maybe TRBD1 (5 bases). This CDR3 has 16 residues. V lost 5 bases, J lost 1 base, and 15 bases lay in between. Germline V gives CDR1 MNHEY, CDR2 SMNVEV (reference sequence). The CDR3 region has the DNA TGTGCCAGCAGTCCGGTGGGAGGGGTCAGCAATCAGCCCCAGCATTTT. It yields the protein CASSPVGGVSNQPQHF.